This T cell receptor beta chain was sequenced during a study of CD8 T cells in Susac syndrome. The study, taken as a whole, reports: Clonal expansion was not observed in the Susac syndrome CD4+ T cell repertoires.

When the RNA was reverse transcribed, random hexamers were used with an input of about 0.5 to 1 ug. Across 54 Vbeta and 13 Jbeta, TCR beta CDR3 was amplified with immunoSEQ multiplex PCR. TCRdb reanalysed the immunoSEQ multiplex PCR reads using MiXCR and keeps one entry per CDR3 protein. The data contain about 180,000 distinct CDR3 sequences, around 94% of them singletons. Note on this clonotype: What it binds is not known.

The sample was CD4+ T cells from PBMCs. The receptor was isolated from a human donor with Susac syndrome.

CDR3 sequence reads: CASQAGQGAEGEQFF. CDR3 nucleotides: TGTGCCAGTCAAGCAGGACAGGGGGCGGAGGGTGAGCAGTTCTTC. The chain employs TRBV19 and TRBJ2-1; 11 bases agree with TRBD1. V shed 8 bases and J 9 bases; nucleotides not matched to a gene: 12. Germline V lookup: CDR1 LNHDA, CDR2 SQIVND (reference sequence). The CDR3 extends over 15 amino acids.